This TCR beta chain was identified during a study of healthy donors' naive CD4 and CD8 T cells. CDR1 and CDR2 (germline): SGHDT, YYEEEE. The V end lost 4 bases, the J end lost 9 bases, and 11 bases lay between the germline ends. There are 12 residues in the CDR3. Each TCR library used roughly 510 ng of total RNA and a linear amplification protocol. Methods used by the authors: From a few healthy donors, fewer than 85,000 rearranged TCR alpha transcripts were sequenced. TCRdb itself ran the reads through MiXCR, one entry per CDR3 protein. The V and J calls were not made by the authors but by TCRdb's processing. The sample lists 200,000 or so distinct CDR3 sequences; around three quarters were seen once.

The source of this sequence is a pool of human donors in good health; the sample pools cells from several healthy donors. Sequenced: naive CD4+ and CD8+ T cells sorted from blood, pooled from several donors. J is TRBJ2-1 and V is TRBV5-6; the D gene could be TRBD1 or TRBD2 (5 bases each). The CDR3 loop is CASSLIGTEQFF. The CDR3 DNA reads TGTGCCAGCAGCCTAATAGGGACTGAGCAGTTCTTC. Together with reference TRBV5-6 and TRBJ2-1, the CDR3 gives the full variable domain: DAGVTQSPTHLIKTRGQQVTLRCSPKSGHDTVSWYQQALGQGPQFIFQYYEEEERQRGNFPDRFSGHQFPNYSSELNVNALLLGDSALYLCASSLIGTEQFFGPGTRLTVL.